This T cell receptor (beta chain) emerged from a study of HIV-infected children after antiretroviral therapy interruption. Across the study: Most participating children were previously exposed to EBV and CMV. Interruption-arm sampling covered weeks 0, 12, interruption end (24 or 48), and about 3 years post-study.

Unique molecular identifiers were included in an RNA-based 3' RACE TCR library. TCRdb redid the calling of the 3' RACE reads with MiXCR, one entry per CDR3 protein. Among about 14,000 distinct CDR3 sequences listed, 3% to 3.5% were seen once. The treatment denotes: PENTA 11 planned treatment interruption arm or continuous ART arm. Cryopreserved PBMC samples required at least 5 million viable cells. Trimming took off 6 bases at V and 3 bases at J, with 13 bases between the two ends. Germline values: CDR1 DFQATT, CDR2 SNEGSKA (reference sequence). This CDR3 contains 13 residues. This clonotype was observed a handful of times.

The genes are TRBV20-1 and TRBJ2-3, with D perhaps TRBD1 (5 bases). The sequences come from CD45RO+ CD8+ T cells from PBMCs, pooled from several time points, collected from a donor given antiretroviral therapy, either interrupted or continuous. Subset defined: memory CD8+ CD45RO+ CD45RA- T cells. This receptor was identified in a pool of human donors with HIV. The CDR3 spells CSATSRVTDTQYF. The CDR3 nucleotides are TGCAGTGCCACCTCCAGGGTAACAGATACGCAGTATTTT.